The 17 T cell receptor beta chains listed next were all sequenced from one sample in a study of blood T cell repertoires in COVID-19. Repertoires were generated with immunoSEQ multiplex PCR, while TCRdb's copy carries only in-frame clones and drops some. The sample carries some 220,000 clones, 82% recorded once. Sequenced: peripheral blood. Every receptor here comes from a woman in her seventies with COVID-19, enrolled during active disease.

This chain joins TRBV7-9 and TRBJ1-6; 7 bases are shared with TRBD1. The CDR3 totals 15 residues. Looked up from germline, CDR1 is SEHNR and CDR2 is FQNEAQ (reference sequence). V was pared by 2 bases and J by 6 bases, with 4 bases of the junction left unmatched. The CDR3 bases are TGTGCCAGCAGCTTATTTGACAGGGTTAATTCACCCCTCCACTTT. Its protein product is CASSLFDRVNSPLHF. The full variable domain, in which reference TRBV7-9 and TRBJ1-6 provide the parts outside the CDR3, is DTGVSQNPRHKITKRGQNVTFRCDPISEHNRLYWYRQTLGQGPEFLTYFQNEAQLEKSRLLSDRFSAERPKGSFSTLEIQRTEQGDSAMYLCASSLFDRVNSPLHFGNGTRLTVT.

The chain carries TRBV9 and TRBJ1-1; the D is unclear. The CDR3 has 17 residues. Germline V gene data show CDR1 as SGDLS and CDR2 as YYNGEE. Trimming cost V 0 bases and J 6 bases, with 21 bases left between them. CDR3 coding DNA: TGTGCCAGCAGCGTAGATTCGGGAGGGAAATTTTTGGCTGAAGCTTTCTTT. The encoded protein is CASSVDSGGKFLAEAFF.

This chain joins TRBV6-5 and TRBJ1-1, with 7 positions matching TRBD1. The CDR3 loop spans 15 amino acids. CDR1 and CDR2 (germline): MNHEY, SVGAGI. V was clipped by 0 bases and J by 5 bases; unmatched bases: 6. CDR3 in DNA: TGTGCCAGCAGTTACTCGCCAGACAGGGTAACTGAAGCTTTCTTT. The encoded protein is CASSYSPDRVTEAFF.

The chain carries TRBV7-6 and TRBJ2-1; 7 nucleotides agree with TRBD2. CDR3 size: 14 residues. Trimming took 2 bases from V and 6 from J; bases not matched to a gene: 4. Germline V CDR1 and CDR2: SGHVS, FNYEAQ. The CDR3 loop reads CASSLTSATNEQFF. The CDR3 nucleotides read TGTGCCAGCAGCTTAACTAGCGCAACCAATGAGCAGTTCTTC.

This chain joins TRBV11-2 and TRBJ2-1; the D is unclear. V was trimmed by 1 base and J by 0 bases, leaving 7 bases between them. This CDR3 spans 15 amino acids. The germline V gene encodes CDR1 SGHAT and CDR2 FQNNGV. In DNA form, the CDR3 reads TGTGCCAGCAGCTTAGGTCAGATCTCCTACAATGAGCAGTTCTTC. As protein: CASSLGQISYNEQFF.

This clone was seen only a few times. V is TRBV10-1 and J is TRBJ1-2, with D possibly being TRBD1 (5 bases). This CDR3 region has 14 residues. CDR1 is WNHNN, CDR2 SYGVQD, per germline (reference sequence). With 1 base removed from V and 6 bases from J, the gap between germline ends came to 12 bases. This chain's CDR3 is CASSEYGRADGYTF. Written as DNA, the CDR3 is TGCGCCAGCAGTGAGTATGGCAGGGCGGATGGCTACACCTTC.

This sequence joins TRBV6-5 and TRBJ2-1; no definite D call. V lost 6 bases, J lost 1 base, and 13 bases lay in between. The CDR3 length is 15 residues. Germline V gives CDR1 MNHEY, CDR2 SVGAGI. The CDR3 DNA follows: TGTGCCAGCAGGTATAGCTGGGTATCCTACAATGAGCAGTTCTTC. Encoded protein: CASRYSWVSYNEQFF.

The chain combines TRBV27 with TRBJ2-6; a possible D gene is TRBD1 (5 bases). The V end lost 4 bases, the J end lost 0 bases, and 16 bases lay between the germline ends. Germline CDR1 reads MNHEY; CDR2 reads SMNVEV (reference sequence). This CDR3 contains 18 residues. CDR3 sequence (DNA): TGTGCCAGCAGTTGGCAGGGTGTACCCTTCTCTGGGGCCAACGTCCTGACTTTC. The encoded protein is CASSWQGVPFSGANVLTF.

This rearrangement joins TRBV2 to TRBJ2-3, with 7 bases fitting TRBD1. This CDR3 contains 18 residues. Trimming at V came to 4 bases and at J to 6 bases, leaving 19 bases not matched to a gene. Per the germline V gene, CDR1 is SNHLY and CDR2 is FYNNEI. The CDR3 sequence: CASSANLGTAVTRDTQYF. The DNA of the CDR3 is TGTGCCAGCAGTGCGAATCTCGGGACAGCGGTTACACGGGATACGCAGTATTTT.

The chain recombines TRBV28 with TRBJ1-2; 9 nucleotides agree with TRBD1. The J segment lost 3 bases and the V segment lost 8 bases, leaving 10 bases of the junction unmatched. CDR3 length equals 15 residues. CDR1 is MDHEN, CDR2 SYDVKM, per germline. Here the CDR3 DNA reads TGTGCCAGCGGAACAGGGGGCGCAGGGGACTATGGCTACACCTTC. It encodes CASGTGGAGDYGYTF.

The chain couples TRBV2 to TRBJ2-7, with a possible D match to TRBD1 (6 bases). The V end lost 8 bases, the J end lost 4 bases, and 18 bases lay between the germline ends. This CDR3 has 14 amino acids. CDR1 SNHLY and CDR2 FYNNEI come from the germline V gene. CDR3 sequence (DNA): TGTGCCAGCGTAGTACAGGGAAGAATATACGAGCAGTACTTC. It translates to CASVVQGRIYEQYF.

V gene TRBV28 combines with J gene TRBJ1-1; maybe TRBD1 (5 bases). The CDR3 spans 13 residues. Germline lookup yields CDR1 MDHEN and CDR2 SYDVKM. V lost 3 bases and J 4 bases, leaving 9 bases between the germline ends. CDR3 protein: CASSFLRGTEAFF. The CDR3 DNA reads as TGTGCCAGCAGTTTCTTAAGGGGCACTGAAGCTTTCTTT. The full variable domain, in which reference TRBV28 and TRBJ1-1 provide the parts outside the CDR3, is DVKVTQSSRYLVKRTGEKVFLECVQDMDHENMFWYRQDPGLGLRLIYFSYDVKMKEKGDIPEGYSVSREKKERFSLILESASTNQTSMYLCASSFLRGTEAFFGQGTRLTVV.

This clone was seen a single time. J is TRBJ2-2 and V is TRBV27; D remains ambiguous. Trimming removed 3 bases at V and 4 bases at J, with 3 bases between. This CDR3 is 12 amino acids long. The V gene's germline CDR1 is MNHEY and CDR2 SMNVEV (reference sequence). For the CDR3, the DNA is TGTGCCAGCAGTTTTCTCACCGGGGAGCTGTTTTTT. The encoded protein is CASSFLTGELFF.

V and J are TRBV28 and TRBJ2-1, with a weak D call TRBD1 (5 bases). The CDR3 is made up of 14 amino acids. Trimming removed 5 bases from V and 5 bases from J, with 13 bases in between. From germline, CDR1 is MDHEN and CDR2 SYDVKM. The CDR3 region is CASSKALRDNEQFF. The DNA of the CDR3 is TGTGCCAGCAGTAAAGCCCTCAGGGACAATGAGCAGTTCTTC.

J is TRBJ1-3 and V is TRBV7-2; TRBD1 might be the D (5 bases). Germline CDR1 SGHTA, CDR2 FQGNSA. Trimming shortened V by 1 base and J by 2 bases, and 9 bases separated the two germline ends. This CDR3 is 15 amino acids long. CDR3 coding DNA: TGTGCCAGCAGCTTAGATTCCAGGGCTGGAAACACCATATATTTT. Protein: CASSLDSRAGNTIYF.

This clone was observed a single time. CDR3 in amino acids: CASSLPGTGLGDEQFF. As DNA, the CDR3 is TGCGCCAGCAGCTTACCCGGGACAGGGTTAGGGGATGAGCAGTTCTTC. This rearrangement joins TRBV5-1 to TRBJ2-1, with 9 bases identical to TRBD1. The CDR3 extends over 16 amino acids. V was clipped by 2 bases and J by 8 bases; unmatched bases: 11. In germline, CDR1 is SGHRS, CDR2 YFSETQ.

The chain couples TRBV28 to TRBJ1-1; perhaps TRBD1 as D (5 bases). The CDR3 is 15 residues long. Germline V lookup: CDR1 MDHEN, CDR2 SYDVKM. The ends were cut back, 5 bases at V and 0 bases at J, with 13 bases in the middle. CDR3 region: CASSGVQGMNTEAFF. The CDR3 DNA reads as TGTGCCAGCAGTGGGGTCCAGGGTATGAACACTGAAGCTTTCTTT.